This T cell receptor beta chain came from a study of cytomegalovirus exposure and HLA in healthy donors. Looking at the study overall: The Caucasian-associated ancestry cluster contained 65% to 85% of the roughly 400 genotyped donors.

Germline V gene sequence: CDR1 LGHNA, CDR2 YNFKEQ. This CDR3 spans 16 amino acids. The ends lost 0 bases at V and 6 bases at J; junction bases unmatched: 9. The PCR employed 60 Vbeta primers together with 13 Jbeta primers. Data came from immunoSEQ multiplex PCR; TCRdb stores just in-frame clones and leaves some out. In the table there are around 130,000 clones, 74% of which are singletons. Concerning this clone itself: As yet, its antigen is unknown.

Overall study results and limits: Earlier findings revealed that most TCR beta V segments proved productive either about 90% or about 30% of the time.

The sequencing input was PBMCs. The V call is TRBV4-2, the J call TRBJ2-7; 9 positions agree with TRBD2. This TCR derives from a woman between 50 and 59 years old in good health and CMV-seropositive. In nucleotides, the CDR3 is TGTGCCAGCAGCCAAGACGGGCTAGCGGGGCGCGGCGAGCAGTACTTC. Its translation: CASSQDGLAGRGEQYF.